Listed below are T cell receptor beta chains from one sample, sequenced in a study of CD8+ T cells in alopecia areata. Here immunoSEQ multiplex PCR was the method, and the copy in TCRdb shows in-frame clones only, minus some. This sample carries fewer than 150,000 clones, approximately 85% of them seen once, and the ten largest clones take more than 20%. The sequencing here drew on CD8+ T cells sorted from blood, taken at week 4, from a patient treated with tofacitinib. The receptors were gathered from a human donor with alopecia areata. The CDR3 runs from the conserved cysteine through the conserved F or W. The D gene is left open where the match is weak. Expanded clones are given a class, and other clones once, few, many or no size at all.

clone size: -; CDR3 length: 15; J gene: TRBJ2-5; V gene: TRBV7-9; D gene: TRBD2; CDR3 protein: CASSHELAGQETQYF; CDR3 DNA: TGTGCCAGCAGCCACGAATTAGCGGGCCAAGAGACCCAGTACTTC
clone size: -; CDR3 length: 14; J gene: TRBJ2-1; V gene: TRBV10-2; D gene: TRBD2; CDR3 protein: CASSDGGYYNEQFF; CDR3 DNA: TGCGCCAGCAGTGACGGGGGGTACTACAATGAGCAGTTCTTC
clone size: -; CDR3 length: 15; J gene: TRBJ2-5; V gene: TRBV7-2; D gene: -; CDR3 protein: CASSFFQGMAETQYF; CDR3 DNA: TGTGCCAGCAGCTTTTTCCAGGGGATGGCGGAGACCCAGTACTTC
clone size: -; CDR3 length: 15; J gene: TRBJ1-1; V gene: TRBV15; D gene: TRBD1; CDR3 protein: CATSSRQGMNTEAFF; CDR3 DNA: TGTGCCACCAGCAGTAGACAGGGGATGAACACTGAAGCTTTCTTT
clone size: -; CDR3 length: 14; J gene: TRBJ2-3; V gene: TRBV27; D gene: -; CDR3 protein: CASSVGVGTDTQYF; CDR3 DNA: TGTGCCAGCAGCGTGGGAGTCGGCACAGATACGCAGTATTTT
clone size: -; CDR3 length: 13; J gene: TRBJ2-1; V gene: TRBV27; D gene: TRBD1; CDR3 protein: CASSSAGTDEQFF; CDR3 DNA: TGTGCCAGCAGTTCCGCCGGGACAGACGAGCAGTTCTTC
clone size: -; CDR3 length: 16; J gene: TRBJ2-2; V gene: TRBV5-1; D gene: -; CDR3 protein: CASFAGDTLNTGELFF; CDR3 DNA: TGCGCCAGCTTCGCCGGGGACACCTTGAACACCGGGGAGCTGTTTTTT
clone size: -; CDR3 length: 15; J gene: TRBJ1-5; V gene: TRBV7-2; D gene: -; CDR3 protein: CASSLVGRTNQPQHF; CDR3 DNA: TGTGCCAGCAGCTTAGTGGGCAGGACCAATCAGCCCCAGCATTTT
clone size: -; CDR3 length: 15; J gene: TRBJ2-7; V gene: TRBV6-5; D gene: TRBD2; CDR3 protein: CASSSGTSGAHEQYF; CDR3 DNA: TGTGCCAGCAGTTCCGGGACTAGCGGGGCACACGAGCAGTACTTC
clone size: -; CDR3 length: 14; J gene: TRBJ2-7; V gene: TRBV27; D gene: TRBD2; CDR3 protein: CASSTSGAPHEQYF; CDR3 DNA: TGTGCCAGCAGTACGAGCGGGGCCCCACACGAGCAGTACTTC
clone size: -; CDR3 length: 13; J gene: TRBJ2-1; V gene: TRBV10-1; D gene: -; CDR3 protein: CASSETAYNEQFF; CDR3 DNA: TGCGCCAGCAGTGAGACAGCCTACAATGAGCAGTTCTTC
clone size: -; CDR3 length: 13; J gene: TRBJ1-1; V gene: TRBV4-1; D gene: -; CDR3 protein: CASSQLQDTEAFF; CDR3 DNA: TGCGCCAGCAGCCAACTTCAGGACACTGAAGCTTTCTTT
clone size: -; CDR3 length: 19; J gene: TRBJ1-4; V gene: TRBV7-8; D gene: -; CDR3 protein: CASSFRRDKDYTTNEKLFF; CDR3 DNA: TGTGCCAGCAGCTTCCGCCGGGACAAGGACTATACAACTAATGAAAAACTGTTTTTT
clone size: -; CDR3 length: 18; J gene: TRBJ2-5; V gene: TRBV4-2; D gene: -; CDR3 protein: CASSLGEGAARTGETQYF; CDR3 DNA: TGTGCCAGCAGCCTGGGGGAAGGTGCAGCGAGGACGGGAGAGACCCAGTACTTC
clone size: few; CDR3 length: 15; J gene: TRBJ2-1; V gene: TRBV7-9; D gene: -; CDR3 protein: CASRVAGGTYNEQFF; CDR3 DNA: TGTGCCAGCAGGGTAGCCGGGGGTACCTACAATGAGCAGTTCTTC
clone size: -; CDR3 length: 15; J gene: TRBJ2-3; V gene: TRBV6-5; D gene: -; CDR3 protein: CASSFGRASTDTQYF; CDR3 DNA: TGTGCCAGCAGCTTCGGGCGGGCGAGCACAGATACGCAGTATTTT
clone size: medium-sized; CDR3 length: 13; J gene: TRBJ1-1; V gene: TRBV19; D gene: -; CDR3 protein: CASSIGGSTEAFF; CDR3 DNA: TGTGCCAGTAGTATAGGGGGCTCGACTGAAGCTTTCTTT
clone size: -; CDR3 length: 13; J gene: TRBJ2-7; V gene: TRBV11-3; D gene: TRBD1; CDR3 protein: CASSRQGTGEQYF; CDR3 DNA: TGTGCCAGCAGCCGACAGGGGACTGGCGAGCAGTACTTC
clone size: -; CDR3 length: 11; J gene: TRBJ2-7; V gene: TRBV28; D gene: -; CDR3 protein: CASSFSYEQYF; CDR3 DNA: TGTGCCAGCAGTTTCTCCTACGAGCAGTACTTC
clone size: -; CDR3 length: 11; J gene: TRBJ2-1; V gene: TRBV2; D gene: -; CDR3 protein: CASTSGNEQFF; CDR3 DNA: TGTGCCAGCACATCCGGTAATGAGCAGTTCTTC
clone size: few; CDR3 length: 16; J gene: TRBJ2-3; V gene: TRBV7-9; D gene: TRBD2; CDR3 protein: CASSQTSGGMADTQYF; CDR3 DNA: TGTGCCAGCAGCCAGACTAGCGGGGGAATGGCAGATACGCAGTATTTT
clone size: -; CDR3 length: 14; J gene: TRBJ2-7; V gene: TRBV29-1; D gene: -; CDR3 protein: CSVERPGLPYEQYF; CDR3 DNA: TGCAGCGTTGAGAGGCCAGGGCTTCCCTACGAGCAGTACTTC
clone size: -; CDR3 length: 14; J gene: TRBJ2-6; V gene: TRBV5-1; D gene: -; CDR3 protein: CASSLYSGANVLTF; CDR3 DNA: TGCGCCAGCAGCCTCTACTCTGGGGCCAACGTCCTGACTTTC
clone size: -; CDR3 length: 17; J gene: TRBJ2-1; V gene: TRBV7-8; D gene: TRBD2; CDR3 protein: CASSLVSAGGLYNEQFF; CDR3 DNA: TGTGCCAGCAGCTTAGTATCGGCGGGGGGTCTCTACAATGAGCAGTTCTTC
clone size: -; CDR3 length: 13; J gene: TRBJ2-7; V gene: TRBV29-1; D gene: -; CDR3 protein: CSATGRDVYEQYF; CDR3 DNA: TGCAGCGCCACGGGACGGGATGTTTACGAGCAGTACTTC
clone size: -; CDR3 length: 13; J gene: TRBJ2-1; V gene: TRBV6-4; D gene: -; CDR3 protein: CASSSESVDEQFF; CDR3 DNA: TGTGCCAGCAGTTCGGAGTCAGTGGATGAGCAGTTCTTC
clone size: once; CDR3 length: 14; J gene: TRBJ2-1; V gene: TRBV29-1; D gene: TRBD1; CDR3 protein: CSVEGGTGINEQFF; CDR3 DNA: TGCAGCGTTGAAGGCGGGACAGGGATCAATGAGCAGTTCTTC
clone size: -; CDR3 length: 14; J gene: TRBJ2-7; V gene: TRBV5-1; D gene: TRBD1; CDR3 protein: CASSGGQLDYEQYF; CDR3 DNA: TGCGCCAGCAGCGGGGGACAGCTTGACTACGAGCAGTACTTC
clone size: once; CDR3 length: 16; J gene: TRBJ2-1; V gene: TRBV4-2; D gene: TRBD1; CDR3 protein: CASSQEEGTGLHEQFF; CDR3 DNA: TGTGCCAGCAGCCAAGAGGAGGGGACAGGGCTACATGAGCAGTTCTTC
clone size: -; CDR3 length: 15; J gene: TRBJ2-5; V gene: TRBV4-2; D gene: -; CDR3 protein: CASSQGAVSKETQYF; CDR3 DNA: TGTGCCAGCAGCCAAGGGGCTGTGAGTAAGGAGACCCAGTACTTC
clone size: -; CDR3 length: 14; J gene: TRBJ2-5; V gene: TRBV18; D gene: -; CDR3 protein: CASSPPGDGETQYF; CDR3 DNA: TGTGCCAGCTCACCTCCAGGGGACGGAGAGACCCAGTACTTC
clone size: -; CDR3 length: 13; J gene: TRBJ2-5; V gene: TRBV7-9; D gene: -; CDR3 protein: CASSFQGQETQYF; CDR3 DNA: TGTGCCAGCAGCTTTCAGGGCCAAGAGACCCAGTACTTC
clone size: -; CDR3 length: 10; J gene: TRBJ1-2; V gene: TRBV29-1; D gene: -; CDR3 protein: CSVGEGGYTF; CDR3 DNA: TGCAGCGTTGGCGAGGGAGGCTACACCTTC
clone size: -; CDR3 length: 11; J gene: TRBJ2-5; V gene: TRBV20-1; D gene: -; CDR3 protein: CSASLMETQYF; CDR3 DNA: TGCAGTGCTAGTCTTATGGAGACCCAGTACTTC
clone size: -; CDR3 length: 12; J gene: TRBJ2-7; V gene: TRBV7-9; D gene: -; CDR3 protein: CASSLVLPEQYF; CDR3 DNA: TGTGCCAGCAGCTTAGTCCTGCCCGAGCAGTACTTC
clone size: -; CDR3 length: 13; J gene: TRBJ2-7; V gene: TRBV5-1; D gene: -; CDR3 protein: CASAPGEIYEQYF; CDR3 DNA: TGCGCCAGCGCCCCTGGGGAGATCTACGAGCAGTACTTC
clone size: -; CDR3 length: 16; J gene: TRBJ2-2; V gene: TRBV30; D gene: -; CDR3 protein: CAWSVLGTENTGELFF; CDR3 DNA: TGTGCCTGGAGTGTACTAGGGACGGAGAACACCGGGGAGCTGTTTTTT
clone size: -; CDR3 length: 16; J gene: TRBJ1-1; V gene: TRBV4-1; D gene: TRBD1; CDR3 protein: CASSSRTGTMNTEAFF; CDR3 DNA: TGCGCCAGCAGTTCCAGGACAGGAACCATGAACACTGAAGCTTTCTTT
clone size: -; CDR3 length: 14; J gene: TRBJ1-1; V gene: TRBV11-2; D gene: TRBD1; CDR3 protein: CATRSQGAGTEAFF; CDR3 DNA: TGTGCCACAAGATCACAGGGGGCAGGCACTGAAGCTTTCTTT
clone size: -; CDR3 length: 14; J gene: TRBJ1-6; V gene: TRBV9; D gene: -; CDR3 protein: CASTPSGGNSPLHF; CDR3 DNA: TGTGCCAGCACCCCAAGTGGGGGCAATTCACCCCTCCACTTT
clone size: -; CDR3 length: 15; J gene: TRBJ2-5; V gene: TRBV29-1; D gene: -; CDR3 protein: CSVNGDRVYQETQYF; CDR3 DNA: TGCAGCGTGAATGGGGATCGAGTGTACCAAGAGACCCAGTACTTC
clone size: -; CDR3 length: 14; J gene: TRBJ2-1; V gene: TRBV6-1; D gene: TRBD2; CDR3 protein: CASSAGLAGEEQFF; CDR3 DNA: TGTGCCAGCAGTGCAGGACTAGCGGGGGAAGAGCAGTTCTTC
clone size: medium-sized; CDR3 length: 15; J gene: TRBJ2-1; V gene: TRBV14; D gene: -; CDR3 protein: CASSQVDRTGWEQFF; CDR3 DNA: TGTGCCAGCAGCCAAGTTGACAGGACTGGGTGGGAGCAGTTCTTC
clone size: -; CDR3 length: 15; J gene: TRBJ2-5; V gene: TRBV27; D gene: -; CDR3 protein: CASSLTIERGETQYF; CDR3 DNA: TGTGCCAGCTCCCTAACGATAGAGAGGGGAGAGACCCAGTACTTC
clone size: -; CDR3 length: 16; J gene: TRBJ2-7; V gene: TRBV2; D gene: -; CDR3 protein: CASSEARLSGTYEQYF; CDR3 DNA: TGTGCCAGCAGTGAAGCTCGGCTTAGCGGAACCTACGAGCAGTACTTC
clone size: once; CDR3 length: 17; J gene: TRBJ2-5; V gene: TRBV18; D gene: -; CDR3 protein: CASSPSFGRVGQETQYF; CDR3 DNA: TGTGCCAGCTCACCAAGTTTTGGACGAGTGGGCCAAGAGACCCAGTACTTC
clone size: -; CDR3 length: 12; J gene: TRBJ2-7; V gene: TRBV5-6; D gene: -; CDR3 protein: CASSSLAHEQYF; CDR3 DNA: TGTGCCAGCAGCTCCCTCGCCCACGAGCAGTACTTC
clone size: -; CDR3 length: 14; J gene: TRBJ2-4; V gene: TRBV7-9; D gene: -; CDR3 protein: CASSFSRAGGIQYF; CDR3 DNA: TGTGCCAGCAGCTTTTCTCGGGCGGGCGGCATTCAGTACTTC
clone size: -; CDR3 length: 15; J gene: TRBJ2-3; V gene: TRBV4-1; D gene: TRBD2; CDR3 protein: CASSQLAGGGDTQYF; CDR3 DNA: TGCGCCAGCAGCCAGCTAGCGGGTGGAGGGGATACGCAGTATTTT